This TCR beta chain was sequenced for a study of early T cells in non-severe SARS-CoV-2 infection. One entry per CDR3 protein, called by TCRdb with MiXCR from the 5' RACE reads. The table shows more than 50,000 distinct CDR3 sequences, with approximately 13% occurring only once. CDR1 is SGDLS, CDR2 YYNGEE, per germline. V dropped 4 bases and J dropped 5; count of bases not matched to a gene: 10. The CDR3 runs to 17 residues. This clonotype was recorded a few times. This chain connects TRBV9 to TRBJ2-5; 14 bases match TRBD2. The sequence derives from an adult who was a healthcare worker with PCR-confirmed SARS-CoV-2 infection or an uninfected control (not recorded which). The material was whole blood, obtained at baseline. The CDR3 DNA reads as TGTGCCAGCAGCTTGCCGGGACTAGCGGGGGTAGAGGAGACCCAGTACTTC. It is translated as CASSLPGLAGVEETQYF.